This T cell receptor (beta chain) was profiled in a study of cytomegalovirus exposure and HLA in healthy donors. Broader study findings: Most observed TCR sequences were rare, whereas some public TCRs were detected in many donors. The finding came from a later analysis; first-cohort TCR clusters tended to co-occur in the 110 or so validation repertoires. Cytomegalovirus association was listed for about 170 TCR beta chains.

Assay used: immunoSEQ multiplex PCR; TCRdb lists only in-frame clones, some missing. The sample lists 160,000 or so clones; around four fifths were seen once. The donors were in the roughly 120-subject validation cohort, distinct from the roughly 720-subject first cohort. The germline CDR1 and CDR2 sequences are MNHEY and SMNVEV (reference sequence). Trimming left V 5 bases short and J 2 bases short, with 17 bases between. The length of the CDR3 is 16 residues. This clone has just one count. What it binds is not known. Sequenced material: PBMCs. The chain links TRBV27 to TRBJ2-3; the D gene is possibly TRBD1 (6 bases). The clonotype comes from a man aged 30 to 45 in good health and CMV-seropositive. CDR3 bases: TGTGCCAGCAGTCAACGACAGGCTATCGACACAGATACGCAGTATTTT. Translated: CASSQRQAIDTDTQYF.